These 8 T cell receptor beta chains were sequenced from one sample in a study of response to subunit inactivated influenza vaccine. TCRdb itself ran the RT-PCR reads through MiXCR, one entry per CDR3 protein. The table lists 500,000 to 600,000 distinct CDR3 sequences, 10% to 15% of them singletons. The sample in question was PBMCs from blood, obtained on the day of vaccination. Receptor source: a man aged 50 to 59 who received an inactivated influenza vaccine.

This clonotype turned up a few times. This chain uses TRBV10-2 with TRBJ2-3; the match to TRBD2 covers 7 bases. CDR1 is WSHSY, CDR2 SAAADI, per germline. This CDR3 has 15 residues. V dropped 5 bases and J dropped 1; count of bases not matched to a gene: 6. CDR3 region: CASSRGVARTDTQYF. CDR3 bases: TGCGCCAGCAGTCGGGGGGTAGCTCGCACAGATACGCAGTATTTT.

This clonotype was seen many times. CDR3 in amino acids: CASSLSLAGPNEQFF. Here the CDR3 DNA reads TGCGCCAGCAGCTTGAGTCTAGCGGGTCCTAATGAGCAGTTCTTC. The chain has TRBV5-1 and TRBJ2-1; 8 positions match TRBD2. In germline, CDR1 is SGHRS, CDR2 YFSETQ. The CDR3 is made up of 15 amino acids. The V gene end was trimmed by 1 base and the J gene end by 7 bases; junction bases not matched to a gene: 7.

This clonotype has just a few counts. The chain has TRBV11-2 and TRBJ2-7, with D possibly being TRBD1 or TRBD2 (5 bases each). Germline V CDR1 and CDR2: SGHAT, FQNNGV. CDR3 length equals 14 residues. Trimming cost V 1 base and J 5 bases, with 12 bases left between them. CDR3 amino acids: CASSLAAGRDEQYF. The CDR3 bases are TGTGCCAGCAGCTTAGCGGCAGGGCGGGACGAGCAGTACTTC.

This chain uses TRBV6-2 or TRBV6-3 with TRBJ2-5, with TRBD2 identical over 8 bases. This CDR3 is built from 14 residues. The V gene's germline CDR1 is MNHEY and CDR2 SVGEGT. The J segment lost 5 bases and the V segment lost 11 bases, leaving 13 bases of the junction unmatched. The CDR3 region is CASELSGSLETQYF. The CDR3 DNA reads TGTGCCTCCGAGCTCAGCGGGAGCTTGGAGACCCAGTACTTC.

This clonotype has only a few counts. The chain uses TRBV19 and TRBJ2-3; 7 bases match TRBD1. J gave up 4 bases and V 3 bases, and 7 bases lay outside the gene matches. The germline gives CDR1 LNHDA, CDR2 SQIVND (reference sequence). The CDR3 is made up of 15 amino acids. The CDR3 here is CASSIIGGGPDTQYF. CDR3 coding DNA: TGTGCCAGTAGTATCATAGGGGGCGGGCCAGATACGCAGTATTTT.

The chain carries TRBV20-1 and TRBJ2-1, with D uncertain. Germline V CDR1 and CDR2: DFQATT, SNEGSKA (reference sequence). Trimming took 3 bases from V and 4 from J, leaving 7 bases between them. CDR3 length equals 12 residues. The CDR3: CSASEAYNEQFF. Here the CDR3 DNA reads TGCAGTGCTAGCGAAGCTTACAATGAGCAGTTCTTC.

Here the CDR3 reads CASREGLAGGQETQYF. The DNA of the CDR3 is TGTGCCAGCAGGGAGGGACTAGCGGGGGGCCAAGAGACCCAGTACTTC. The chain couples TRBV28 to TRBJ2-5; TRBD2 agrees at 15 bases. Germline V gives CDR1 MDHEN, CDR2 SYDVKM. Unmatched junction bases numbered 3, after V lost 6 bases and J lost 1 base. This CDR3 is 16 amino acids long. Full variable domain (remainder filled in from reference TRBV28 and TRBJ2-5): DVKVTQSSRYLVKRTGEKVFLECVQDMDHENMFWYRQDPGLGLRLIYFSYDVKMKEKGDIPEGYSVSREKKERFSLILESASTNQTSMYLCASREGLAGGQETQYFGPGTRLLVL.

This clonotype was seen only once. This chain uses TRBV20-1 with TRBJ2-5; 8 positions agree with TRBD2. The CDR3 consists of 15 residues. Germline V gene data show CDR1 as DFQATT and CDR2 as SNEGSKA (reference sequence). V trimming: 6 bases; J trimming: 2 bases; junction bases outside the gene matches: 11. CDR3 bases: TGCAGTGCCGGCCACTACGGGGGGGGTCAAGAGACCCAGTACTTC. This translates into CSAGHYGGGQETQYF.